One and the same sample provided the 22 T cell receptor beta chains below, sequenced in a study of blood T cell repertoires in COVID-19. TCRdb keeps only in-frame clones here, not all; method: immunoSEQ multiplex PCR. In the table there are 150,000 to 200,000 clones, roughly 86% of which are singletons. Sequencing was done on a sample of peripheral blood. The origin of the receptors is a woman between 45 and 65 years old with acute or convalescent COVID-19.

The DNA for the CDR3 is TGCGCCAGCAGCTTGGAGGTGGGGCACACAGATACGCAGTATTTT. It encodes CASSLEVGHTDTQYF. V and J are TRBV5-1 and TRBJ2-3; D is possibly TRBD1 (5 bases). V lost 0 bases and J lost 2, with 10 bases in between. Germline CDR1 SGHRS, CDR2 YFSETQ. This CDR3 spans 15 amino acids.

In DNA, the CDR3 is TGTGCCAGTAGCCAGGGGGTCACTGAAGCTTTCTTT. It yields the protein CASSQGVTEAFF. This chain links TRBV19 with TRBJ1-1; TRBD1 matches 7 bases. The CDR3 extends over 12 amino acids. V lost 6 bases, J lost 4 bases, and 2 bases stayed unmatched. Germline CDR1 is LNHDA and CDR2 is SQIVND (reference sequence). The full variable domain, with the rest looked up from reference TRBV19 and TRBJ1-1, is DGGITQSPKYLFRKEGQNVTLSCEQNLNHDAMYWYRQDPGQGLRLIYYSQIVNDFQKGDIAEGYSVSREKKESFPLTVTSAQKNPTAFYLCASSQGVTEAFFGQGTRLTVV.

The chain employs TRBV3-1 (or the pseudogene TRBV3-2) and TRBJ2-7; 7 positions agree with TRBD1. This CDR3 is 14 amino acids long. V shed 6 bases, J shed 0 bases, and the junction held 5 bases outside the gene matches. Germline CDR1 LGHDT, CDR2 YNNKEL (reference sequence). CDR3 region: CASSGTEGSYEQYF. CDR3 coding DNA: TGTGCCAGCAGTGGGACAGAGGGCTCCTACGAGCAGTACTTC.

CDR3 nucleotides: TGTGCCAGCAGCCTGGGGGGTTACGGGGAGCTGTTTTTT. This encodes CASSLGGYGELFF. This chain uses TRBV12-3 or TRBV12-4 with TRBJ2-2; perhaps TRBD2 as D (6 bases). V lost 6 bases, J lost 7 bases, and 12 bases lay in between. CDR3 length equals 13 residues.

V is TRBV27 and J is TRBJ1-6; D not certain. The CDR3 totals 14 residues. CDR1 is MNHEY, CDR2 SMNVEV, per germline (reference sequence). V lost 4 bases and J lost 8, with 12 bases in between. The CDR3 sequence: CASSSGSPYSPLHF. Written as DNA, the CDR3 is TGTGCCAGCAGTTCTGGGAGCCCCTATTCACCCCTCCACTTT.

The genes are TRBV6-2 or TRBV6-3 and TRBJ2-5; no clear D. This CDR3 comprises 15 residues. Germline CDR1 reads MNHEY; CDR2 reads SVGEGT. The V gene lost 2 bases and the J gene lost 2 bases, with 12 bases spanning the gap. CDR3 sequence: CASSYVRSGQETQYF. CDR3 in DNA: TGTGCCAGCAGTTACGTTCGGTCAGGACAAGAGACCCAGTACTTC.

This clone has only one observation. The CDR3 loop reads CASSPEAASADTQYF. Written as DNA, the CDR3 is TGCGCCAGCAGTCCCGAAGCGGCATCCGCAGATACGCAGTATTTT. The chain couples TRBV4-3 to TRBJ2-3; a possible D gene is TRBD2 (5 bases). Trimming removed 6 bases from V and 4 bases from J, with 17 bases in between. Germline V gene data show CDR1 as LGHNA and CDR2 as YSLEER. CDR3 size: 15 residues.

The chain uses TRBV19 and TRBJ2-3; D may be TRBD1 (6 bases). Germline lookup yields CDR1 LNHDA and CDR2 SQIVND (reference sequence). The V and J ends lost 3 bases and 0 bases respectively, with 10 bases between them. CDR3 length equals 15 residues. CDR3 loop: CASSITGPSTDTQYF. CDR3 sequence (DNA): TGTGCCAGTAGTATCACAGGGCCTAGCACAGATACGCAGTATTTT. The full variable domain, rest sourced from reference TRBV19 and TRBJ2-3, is DGGITQSPKYLFRKEGQNVTLSCEQNLNHDAMYWYRQDPGQGLRLIYYSQIVNDFQKGDIAEGYSVSREKKESFPLTVTSAQKNPTAFYLCASSITGPSTDTQYFGPGTRLTVL.

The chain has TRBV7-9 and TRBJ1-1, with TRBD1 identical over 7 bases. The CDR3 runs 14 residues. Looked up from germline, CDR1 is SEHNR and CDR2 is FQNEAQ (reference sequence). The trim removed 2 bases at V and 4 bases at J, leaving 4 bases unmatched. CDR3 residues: CASSLMDRSTEAFF. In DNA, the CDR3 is TGTGCCAGCAGCTTAATGGACAGGAGCACTGAAGCTTTCTTT.

For the CDR3, the DNA is TGCAGCGTCCGAGCGGGAGAATATTTGGAGACCCAGTACTTC. Amino acids: CSVRAGEYLETQYF. The V call is TRBV29-1, the J call TRBJ2-5; 8 bases match TRBD2. J gave up 5 bases and V 6 bases, and 11 bases lay outside the gene matches. Germline assignment: CDR1 SQVTM and CDR2 ANQGSEA. This CDR3 is built from 14 residues. Drawing the rest from reference TRBV29-1 and TRBJ2-5, the complete variable domain is SAVISQKPSRDICQRGTSLTIQCQVDSQVTMMFWYRQQPGQSLTLIATANQGSEATYESGFVIDKFPISRPNLTFSTLTVSNMSPEDSSIYLCSVRAGEYLETQYFGPGTRLLVL.

This CDR3 is CASSPGEGQPQHF. CDR3 sequence (DNA): TGTGCCAGCTCACCAGGGGAGGGTCAGCCCCAGCATTTT. This chain connects TRBV18 to TRBJ1-5, with no clear D. The CDR3 totals 13 residues. Trimming removed 2 bases at V and 6 bases at J, with 8 bases between. CDR1 and CDR2 from the germline V gene are KGHSH and LQKENI.

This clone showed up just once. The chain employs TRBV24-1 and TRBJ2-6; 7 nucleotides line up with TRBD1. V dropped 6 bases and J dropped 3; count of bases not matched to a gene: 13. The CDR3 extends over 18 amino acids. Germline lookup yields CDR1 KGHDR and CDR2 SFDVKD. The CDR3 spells CATSLDRKGVRGANVLTF. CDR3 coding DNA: TGTGCCACCAGTCTGGACAGGAAGGGGGTCCGTGGGGCCAACGTCCTGACTTTC.

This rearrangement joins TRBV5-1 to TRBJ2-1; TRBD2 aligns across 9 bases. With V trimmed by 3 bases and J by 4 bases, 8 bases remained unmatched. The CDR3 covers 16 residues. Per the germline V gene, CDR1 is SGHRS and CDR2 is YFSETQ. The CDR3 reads CASSSVTSGLYNEQFF. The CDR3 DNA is TGCGCCAGCAGCTCCGTGACTAGCGGACTTTACAATGAGCAGTTCTTC.

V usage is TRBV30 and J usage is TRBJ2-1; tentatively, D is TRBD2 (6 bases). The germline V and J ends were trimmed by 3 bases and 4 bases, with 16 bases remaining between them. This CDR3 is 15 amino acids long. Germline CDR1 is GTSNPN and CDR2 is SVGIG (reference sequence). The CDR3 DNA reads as TGTGCCTGGAGCGCCCCGATGGGACTTTACAATGAGCAGTTCTTC. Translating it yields CAWSAPMGLYNEQFF.

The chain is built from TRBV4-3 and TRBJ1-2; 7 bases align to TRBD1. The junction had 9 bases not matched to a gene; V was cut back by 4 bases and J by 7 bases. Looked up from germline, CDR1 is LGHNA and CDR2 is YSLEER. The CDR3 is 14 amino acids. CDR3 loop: CASSPGVGGFGYTF. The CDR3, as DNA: TGCGCCAGCAGCCCCGGGGTAGGGGGCTTTGGCTACACCTTC.

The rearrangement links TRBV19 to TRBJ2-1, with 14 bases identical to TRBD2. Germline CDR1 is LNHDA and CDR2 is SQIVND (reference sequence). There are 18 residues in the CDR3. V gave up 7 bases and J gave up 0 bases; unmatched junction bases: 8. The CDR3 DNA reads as TGTGCCAGTAATTACGGGACTAGCGGGAGTGGCTCCTACAATGAGCAGTTCTTC. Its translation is CASNYGTSGSGSYNEQFF.

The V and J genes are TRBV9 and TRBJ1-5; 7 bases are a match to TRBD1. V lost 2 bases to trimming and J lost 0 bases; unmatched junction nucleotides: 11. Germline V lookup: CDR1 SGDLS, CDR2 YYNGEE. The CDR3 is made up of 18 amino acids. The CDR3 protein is CASSVMKQQGNSNQPQHF. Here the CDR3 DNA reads TGTGCCAGCAGCGTTATGAAACAACAGGGGAATAGCAATCAGCCCCAGCATTTT.

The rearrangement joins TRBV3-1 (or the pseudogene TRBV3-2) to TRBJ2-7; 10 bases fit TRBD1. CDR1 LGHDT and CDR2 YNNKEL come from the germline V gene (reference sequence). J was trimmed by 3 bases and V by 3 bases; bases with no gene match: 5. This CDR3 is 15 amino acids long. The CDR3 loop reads CASSHADRGVYEQYF. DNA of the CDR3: TGTGCCAGCAGCCACGCGGACAGGGGGGTCTACGAGCAGTACTTC.

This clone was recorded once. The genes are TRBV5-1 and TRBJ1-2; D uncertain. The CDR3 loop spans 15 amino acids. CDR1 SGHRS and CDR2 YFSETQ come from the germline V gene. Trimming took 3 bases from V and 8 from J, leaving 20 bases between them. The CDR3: CASSWLGTVRQGYTF. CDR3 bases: TGCGCCAGCAGCTGGTTGGGCACCGTCCGACAAGGCTACACCTTC.

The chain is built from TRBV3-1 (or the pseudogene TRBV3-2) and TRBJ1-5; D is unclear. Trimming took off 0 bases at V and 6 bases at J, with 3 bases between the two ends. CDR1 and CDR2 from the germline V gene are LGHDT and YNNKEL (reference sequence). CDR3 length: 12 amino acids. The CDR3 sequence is CASSQDRQPQHF. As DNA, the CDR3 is TGTGCCAGCAGCCAAGATCGTCAGCCCCAGCATTTT.

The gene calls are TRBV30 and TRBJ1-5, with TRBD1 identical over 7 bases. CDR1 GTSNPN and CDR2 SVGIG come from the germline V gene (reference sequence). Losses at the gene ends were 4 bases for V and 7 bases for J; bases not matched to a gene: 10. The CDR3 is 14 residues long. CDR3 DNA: TGTGCCTGGACCAAATCCGGGACAGCACAGCCCCAGCATTTT. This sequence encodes CAWTKSGTAQPQHF.

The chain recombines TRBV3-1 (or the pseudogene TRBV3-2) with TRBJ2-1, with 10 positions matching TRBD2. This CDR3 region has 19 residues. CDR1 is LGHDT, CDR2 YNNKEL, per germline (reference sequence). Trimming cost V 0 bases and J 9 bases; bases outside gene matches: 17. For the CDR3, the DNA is TGTGCCAGCAGCCAAGAGATCGCTAGCGGGGGCGCCCACGCCGGTGAGCAGTTCTTC. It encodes CASSQEIASGGAHAGEQFF.